The 20 T cell receptor beta chains presented below share a single source sample, sequenced in a study of cytomegalovirus exposure and HLA in healthy donors (dated by TCRdb to between 2016 and 2019). Library preparation was by the immunoSEQ multiplex PCR assay. For the multiplex PCR, a mixture combining 60 forward primers for TCR Vbeta segments and 13 reverse primers for TCR Jbeta segments was used. The table comes from immuneACCESS by way of TCRdb, which keeps in-frame sequences with V and J called. Part of the clones is missing from these tables; in studies checked, under half for an unresolved V gene and the rest for unknown reasons. Recorded for this sample are about 120,000 clones; less than 85% of them occurred a single time. Approximately 1.2% of the sample goes to the ten largest clones. Input material: PBMCs. The receptors shown here come from a female donor in good health and CMV-seronegative.

This rearrangement joins TRBV27 to TRBJ1-4; tentatively, D is TRBD1 (5 bases). V lost 6 bases to trimming and J lost 0 bases, with 14 bases between them. In germline, CDR1 is MNHEY, CDR2 SMNVEV (reference sequence). This CDR3 is 16 amino acids long. The CDR3, as DNA: TGTGCCAGCAGAAACACAGGTTATTCAACTAATGAAAAACTGTTTTTT. As protein: CASRNTGYSTNEKLFF.

The chain combines TRBV4-1 with TRBJ2-1; D uncertain. CDR1 is MGHRA and CDR2 is YSYEKL in the germline V gene. The CDR3 spans 13 residues. Trimming left V 4 bases short and J 0 bases short, with 4 bases between. The CDR3 protein is CASSPYSYNEQFF. The CDR3 nucleotides read TGCGCCAGCAGCCCCTACTCCTACAATGAGCAGTTCTTC.

J is TRBJ2-2 and V is TRBV18; D possibly corresponds to TRBD1 (6 bases). CDR3 size: 17 residues. V was cut by 6 bases and J by 1 base, with 18 bases left in between. CDR1 and CDR2 from the germline V gene are KGHSH and LQKENI. The DNA for the CDR3 is TGTGCCAGCTCTCCTCGGCCGGACAGCCGGAACACCGGGGAGCTGTTTTTT. The encoded protein is CASSPRPDSRNTGELFF.

The genes are TRBV9 and TRBJ1-2, with unresolved D. CDR3 size: 15 residues. From germline, CDR1 is SGDLS and CDR2 YYNGEE. The ends were cut back, 0 bases at V and 8 bases at J, with 17 bases in the middle. The CDR3 here is CASSVDLLGGSGYTF. The CDR3 DNA follows: TGTGCCAGCAGCGTAGACCTGTTAGGAGGGTCGGGCTACACCTTC.

The CDR3 spells CASSLGSGGDRGYNEQFF. The DNA for the CDR3 is TGCGCCAGCAGCTTAGGATCAGGCGGGGACAGGGGGTACAATGAGCAGTTCTTC. V and J are TRBV5-1 and TRBJ2-1, with 11 bases matching TRBD1. J was trimmed by 4 bases and V by 2 bases; bases with no gene match: 11. The germline V gene encodes CDR1 SGHRS and CDR2 YFSETQ. The CDR3 extends over 18 amino acids. Variable domain in full (rest from reference TRBV5-1 and TRBJ2-1): KAGVTQTPRYLIKTRGQQVTLSCSPISGHRSVSWYQQTPGQGLQFLFEYFSETQRNKGNFPGRFSGRQFSNSRSEMNVSTLELGDSALYLCASSLGSGGDRGYNEQFFGPGTRLTVL.

The rearrangement uses TRBV4-2 and TRBJ1-1; a weak D match, TRBD1 (5 bases). The length of the CDR3 is 14 residues. Trimming left V 0 bases short and J 1 base short, with 6 bases between. Germline V gives CDR1 LGHNA, CDR2 YNFKEQ. In DNA, the CDR3 is TGTGCCAGCAGCCAAGACAGGGAGAACACTGAAGCTTTCTTT. Translating gives CASSQDRENTEAFF.

The genes are TRBV11-2 and TRBJ1-3; TRBD1 matches 8 bases. CDR1 is SGHAT and CDR2 is FQNNGV in the germline V gene. With V trimmed by 3 bases and J by 0 bases, 1 base remained unmatched. The CDR3 spans 15 residues. CDR3 nucleotides: TGTGCCAGCAGCTTGGGACAGGACTCTGGAAACACCATATATTTT. It yields the protein CASSLGQDSGNTIYF.

This chain uses TRBV2 with TRBJ2-3; TRBD2 aligns across 7 bases. There are 16 residues in the CDR3. In germline, CDR1 is SNHLY, CDR2 FYNNEI. Losses at the gene ends were 3 bases for V and 6 bases for J; bases not matched to a gene: 12. The CDR3 nucleotides read TGTGCCAGCAGTGAGCTCCGGCGGGGGTTTAGGGATACGCAGTATTTT. Its protein is CASSELRRGFRDTQYF.

The chain employs TRBV19 and TRBJ2-1, with 12 positions matching TRBD2. Germline-derived CDR1 and CDR2 are LNHDA and SQIVND (reference sequence). Trimming removed 3 bases from V and 5 bases from J; junction bases left unmatched: 11. This CDR3 spans 18 amino acids. In nucleotides, the CDR3 is TGTGCCAGTAGTATGGAGTCCGAACTAGCGGGAGGTAACAATGAGCAGTTCTTC. As protein: CASSMESELAGGNNEQFF.

The table lists this clone with a few counts. Written as DNA, the CDR3 is TGCGCCAGCAGCCAAGAAGCACCCCAGGGCTCCTATAATTCACCCCTCCACTTT. Encoded protein: CASSQEAPQGSYNSPLHF. This chain connects TRBV4-1 to TRBJ1-6; D may be TRBD1 (5 bases). CDR1 and CDR2 from the germline V gene are MGHRA and YSYEKL. The CDR3 length is 18 residues. V lost 0 bases and J lost 0, with 12 bases in between.

The CDR3, as DNA: TGCGCCAGCAGCGCAGGACCCTCTGGGGGGAACATTCAGTACTTC. It yields the protein CASSAGPSGGNIQYF. The chain carries TRBV5-1 and TRBJ2-4; a possible D gene is TRBD2 (6 bases). CDR1 is SGHRS and CDR2 is YFSETQ in the germline V gene. Trimming took off 4 bases at V and 7 bases at J, with 18 bases between the two ends. This CDR3 contains 15 residues.

The chain combines TRBV5-1 with TRBJ2-3, with a tentative D call TRBD1 (6 bases). V was trimmed by 4 bases and J by 1 base, leaving 13 bases between them. This CDR3 comprises 15 residues. Germline lookup yields CDR1 SGHRS and CDR2 YFSETQ. The CDR3 loop reads CASSAGGLRTDTQYF. CDR3 coding DNA: TGCGCCAGCAGCGCTGGGGGCCTTCGCACAGATACGCAGTATTTT. The variable domain in full, with the rest retrieved from reference TRBV5-1 and TRBJ2-3, is KAGVTQTPRYLIKTRGQQVTLSCSPISGHRSVSWYQQTPGQGLQFLFEYFSETQRNKGNFPGRFSGRQFSNSRSEMNVSTLELGDSALYLCASSAGGLRTDTQYFGPGTRLTVL.

This clone occurred once. The rearrangement uses TRBV11-2 and TRBJ1-2; D ambiguous. CDR3 length: 12 amino acids. Trimming pared 1 base from V and 8 bases from J, leaving 8 bases between. Germline V gene sequence: CDR1 SGHAT, CDR2 FQNNGV. CDR3 in DNA: TGTGCCAGCAGCTTAGCCTCAGGAGGCTACACCTTC. Encoded protein: CASSLASGGYTF.

The V gene is TRBV28, the J gene TRBJ2-5; 9 bases align to TRBD2. Germline V CDR1 and CDR2: MDHEN, SYDVKM. The CDR3 consists of 15 residues. V gave up 6 bases and J gave up 7 bases; unmatched junction bases: 12. For the CDR3, the DNA is TGTGCCAGCAGACTGGCGGGGGGGCAGCTCGGGACCCAGTACTTC. This translates into CASRLAGGQLGTQYF.

This clone occurred once. The chain combines TRBV5-1 with TRBJ2-7; no firm D call. The CDR3 loop spans 13 amino acids. The ends were cut back, 0 bases at V and 7 bases at J, with 11 bases in the middle. Germline CDR1 and CDR2: SGHRS and YFSETQ. CDR3 DNA: TGCGCCAGCAGCTTGGGCAGGAATGGGGAGCAGTACTTC. It encodes CASSLGRNGEQYF.

The chain carries TRBV30 and TRBJ1-2; D is ambiguous. Between the trimmed V and J ends, which lost 3 bases and 2 bases, there was a span of 10 bases. Per the germline V gene, CDR1 is GTSNPN and CDR2 is SVGIG (reference sequence). The length of the CDR3 is 13 residues. This CDR3 reads CAWRAAVNYGYTF. Here the CDR3 DNA reads TGTGCCTGGAGGGCGGCGGTAAACTATGGCTACACCTTC.

The V gene is TRBV11-2, the J gene TRBJ1-6; D is perhaps TRBD1 (5 bases). CDR1 and CDR2 from the germline V gene are SGHAT and FQNNGV. V was cut by 6 bases and J by 7 bases, with 10 bases left in between. CDR3 length: 13 amino acids. CDR3 amino acids: CASRPDINSPLHF. CDR3 DNA sequence: TGTGCCAGCAGGCCGGACATCAATTCACCCCTCCACTTT.

V is TRBV6-6 and J is TRBJ2-7, with 8 nucleotides matching TRBD2. The V gene's germline CDR1 is MNHNY and CDR2 SVGAGI (reference sequence). This CDR3 has 15 amino acids. J lost 0 bases, V lost 0 bases, and 1 base had no gene match. The CDR3 region has the DNA TGTGCCAGCAGTTACTCCGGGGGGGGCTCCTACGAGCAGTACTTC. Residues: CASSYSGGGSYEQYF.

This clone appeared a few times. The V and J genes are TRBV4-1 and TRBJ1-1; possible D gene TRBD1, 6 bases. The CDR3 runs to 16 residues. Germline V gives CDR1 MGHRA, CDR2 YSYEKL. Trimming removed 0 bases from V and 2 bases from J, with 13 bases in between. The CDR3 here is CASSQDPGGPNTEAFF. CDR3 nucleotides: TGCGCCAGCAGCCAAGATCCGGGGGGGCCAAACACTGAAGCTTTCTTT.

This chain links TRBV9 with TRBJ2-3, with 7 positions matching TRBD2. Per germline, CDR1 SGDLS and CDR2 YYNGEE. V trimming: 3 bases; J trimming: 0 bases; junction bases outside the gene matches: 7. CDR3 length: 16 amino acids. CDR3 nucleotide sequence: TGTGCCAGCAGCGGTAAGCGGGGTGCTAGCACAGATACGCAGTATTTT. Translated: CASSGKRGASTDTQYF.